This T cell receptor (beta chain) was sequenced for a study of T cell repertoires in ileal Crohn's disease. Across the whole study: Thiopurines (11) or anti-TNF agents (around 17) were given postoperatively to about half. General study points: Endoscopic recurrence occurred in every patient whose clonality exceeded 26.8%.

Produced via immunoSEQ multiplex PCR; TCRdb's table is partial and in-frame only. The repertoire holds about 14,000 clones, around 78% seen once, with approximately 18% in the top ten. With respect to this clone: No antigen is known for it.

V was clipped by 2 bases and J by 8 bases; unmatched bases: 6. In germline, CDR1 is GTSNPN, CDR2 SVGIG (reference sequence). CDR3 length: 14 amino acids. Sequencing was done on a sample of ileal tissue. This TCR was recovered from an adult with Crohn's disease. The gene calls are TRBV30 and TRBJ1-4, with 9 bases matching TRBD1. This CDR3 is CAWSTQGAGEKLFF. The DNA for the CDR3 is TGTGCCTGGAGTACACAGGGGGCAGGGGAAAAACTGTTTTTT.